The 10 T cell receptor beta chains listed next were all sequenced from one sample in a study of blood T cell repertoires in COVID-19. The data were produced by immunoSEQ multiplex PCR, yet TCRdb's version contains in-frame clones alone and is incomplete. The sample has under 150,000 clones, more than 70% seen once; the top ten hold about 28%. Sequences were obtained from peripheral blood. The source of these receptors is a human donor in a cohort sampled during active COVID-19.

V usage is TRBV5-1 and J usage is TRBJ2-5, with 10 bases aligning to TRBD2. Germline-derived CDR1 and CDR2 are SGHRS and YFSETQ. This CDR3 comprises 15 residues. J gave up 5 bases and V 4 bases, and 8 bases lay outside the gene matches. For the CDR3, the DNA is TGCGCCAGCAGCCCTGGGACTAGCGATTGGGAGACCCAGTACTTC. It is translated as CASSPGTSDWETQYF.

This sequence joins TRBV9 and TRBJ2-3; 8 nucleotides align to TRBD1. The CDR3 spans 16 residues. CDR1 is SGDLS and CDR2 is YYNGEE in the germline V gene. Trimming removed 4 bases from V and 4 bases from J; junction bases left unmatched: 11. The CDR3 DNA follows: TGTGCCAGCAGCCCACTCCCGCGGACAGGGCCAGATACGCAGTATTTT. Translating gives CASSPLPRTGPDTQYF.

The chain recombines TRBV7-6 with TRBJ2-2, with TRBD1 identical over 8 bases. J gave up 2 bases and V 2 bases, and 7 bases lay outside the gene matches. Germline CDR1 SGHVS, CDR2 FNYEAQ. The CDR3 is 17 amino acids. The CDR3 DNA reads as TGTGCCAGCAGCTTAACCGGACAGGGCCCCAACACCGGGGAGCTGTTTTTT. It encodes CASSLTGQGPNTGELFF.

This rearrangement joins TRBV7-8 to TRBJ1-1; 7 bases fit TRBD1. Germline CDR1 and CDR2: SGHVS and FQNEAQ. J lost 0 bases, V lost 7 bases, and 5 bases had no gene match. The CDR3 sequence is 14 residues long. CDR3 DNA sequence: TGTGCCAGCACCCCGGACAGGATGAACACTGAAGCTTTCTTT. This codes for CASTPDRMNTEAFF.

This rearrangement joins TRBV7-9 to TRBJ1-3; tentatively, D is TRBD1 (5 bases). CDR3 length: 16 residues. Germline V gene lookup returns CDR1 SEHNR and CDR2 FQNEAQ (reference sequence). V lost 5 bases to trimming and J lost 0 bases, with 14 bases between them. In DNA form, the CDR3 reads TGTGCCAGCAGCATGGACAACCTCCACTCTGGAAACACCATATATTTT. It translates to CASSMDNLHSGNTIYF. Filled out from reference TRBV7-9 and TRBJ1-3, the complete variable domain reads DTGVSQNPRHKITKRGQNVTFRCDPISEHNRLYWYRQTLGQGPEFLTYFQNEAQLEKSRLLSDRFSAERPKGSFSTLEIQRTEQGDSAMYLCASSMDNLHSGNTIYFGEGSWLTVV.

The chain recombines TRBV7-9 with TRBJ2-2, with TRBD1 matching over 8 bases. V gave up 5 bases and J gave up 2 bases; unmatched junction bases: 7. The CDR3 runs to 16 residues. Per germline, CDR1 SEHNR and CDR2 FQNEAQ (reference sequence). The CDR3 sequence: CASSIPGTGNTGELFF. The CDR3, as DNA: TGTGCCAGCAGCATTCCCGGGACAGGAAACACCGGGGAGCTGTTTTTT.

This chain joins TRBV6-5 and TRBJ2-7, with D perhaps TRBD2 (6 bases). Deletions cut 7 bases from V and 5 bases from J, with 21 bases between. This CDR3 is 15 amino acids long. The germline gives CDR1 MNHEY, CDR2 SVGAGI. CDR3: CASTAGRGNANEQYF. CDR3 coding DNA: TGTGCCAGCACGGCGGGGCGCGGGAATGCTAACGAGCAGTACTTC.

This chain connects TRBV18 to TRBJ1-2, with 7 bases aligning to TRBD1. The CDR3 totals 15 residues. Germline CDR1 and CDR2: KGHSH and LQKENI. V shed 3 bases, J shed 0 bases, and the junction held 4 bases outside the gene matches. The DNA for the CDR3 is TGTGCCAGCTCACCCGGGACAGAGTCTAACTATGGCTACACCTTC. This codes for CASSPGTESNYGYTF.

The chain links TRBV30 to TRBJ1-1; D remains ambiguous. The CDR3 spans 14 residues. V lost 0 bases and J 5 bases, leaving 13 bases between the germline ends. The germline gives CDR1 GTSNPN, CDR2 SVGIG (reference sequence). The CDR3, as DNA: TGTGCCTGGAGTGTACTTGGTATGGTAACTGAAGCTTTCTTT. Amino acids: CAWSVLGMVTEAFF. The full variable domain, with the rest looked up from reference TRBV30 and TRBJ1-1, is SQTIHQWPATLVQPVGSPLSLECTVEGTSNPNLYWYRQAAGRGLQLLFYSVGIGQISSEVPQNLSASRPQDRQFILSSKKLLLSDSGFYLCAWSVLGMVTEAFFGQGTRLTVV.

The count of this clone is one. The chain uses TRBV7-8 and TRBJ2-5, with TRBD1 matching over 8 bases. V shed 6 bases and J 3 bases; nucleotides not matched to a gene: 9. The CDR3 spans 15 residues. Germline V gene lookup returns CDR1 SGHVS and CDR2 FQNEAQ. CDR3 amino acids: CASRSRGPMEETQYF. The CDR3 DNA reads as TGTGCCAGCAGGTCCAGGGGGCCAATGGAAGAGACCCAGTACTTC.